A selection of T cell receptor beta chains follows, all from one sample in a study of PD-L1 blockade in urothelial cancer. This table comes from immunoSEQ multiplex PCR, and its TCRdb copy is limited to in-frame clones, with some not included. The sample carries roughly 120,000 clones, around nine tenths recorded once. Sequences were derived from PBMCs, sampled around atezolizumab (anti-PD-L1) treatment. The receptors stem from a man aged 55-75 years with urothelial cancer. CDR3s include the opening cysteine and the closing phenylalanine or tryptophan. A D gene is named only where the DNA matches it firmly. Rows may omit the clone size; those that give it use once, few, many or a size class.

>TRBJ1-5|TRBV2|TRBD1|-
TGTGCCAGCAGGGGGACAGGGGCAAATCAGCCCCAGCATTTT
CASRGTGANQPQHF
>TRBJ2-3|TRBV28|-|-
TGTGCCAGCACCCCCAATAGGGGTTCTAGCACAGATACGCAGTATTTT
CASTPNRGSSTDTQYF
>TRBJ1-5|TRBV19|TRBD1|-
TGTGCCAGTAGTATACGACAGGGGGAGGATCAGCCCCAGCATTTT
CASSIRQGEDQPQHF
>TRBJ1-6|TRBV28|TRBD1|-
TGTGCCAGCAGTTTCCTGACAGGGGGCCTTTATTCACCCCTCCACTTT
CASSFLTGGLYSPLHF
>TRBJ2-1|TRBV7-7|TRBD2|-
TGTGCTAGCAGCTCGGGGCTAGCGGGAGGTCAAAATGAGCAGTTCTTC
CASSSGLAGGQNEQFF
>TRBJ2-3|TRBV27|TRBD2|-
TGTGCCAGCAGCGACCTAGCGGGAGGCACAGATACGCAGTATTTT
CASSDLAGGTDTQYF
>TRBJ1-1|TRBV7-9|TRBD1|-
TGTGCCAGCAGCCCTCAGAACAGGGGGAACACTGAAGCTTTCTTT
CASSPQNRGNTEAFF
>TRBJ1-2|TRBV28|-|few
TGTGCCAGCAGTTCCGACAGGCCTCATTTTAACTATGGCTACACCTTC
CASSSDRPHFNYGYTF
>TRBJ2-5|TRBV18|TRBD2|-
TGTGCCAGCTCAGGGACTAGCGTAAGCTGGGAGACCCAGTACTTC
CASSGTSVSWETQYF
>TRBJ2-2|TRBV5-8|-|-
TGTGCCAGCAGCTCGGGGATTAGCACCGGGGAGCTGTTTTTT
CASSSGISTGELFF
>TRBJ1-1|TRBV5-1|TRBD1|-
TGCGCCAGCAGCGTCTCCGGGACAGGGGGAACTGAAGCTTTCTTT
CASSVSGTGGTEAFF
>TRBJ2-2|TRBV15|TRBD1|few
TGTGCCACCCGAGGGACAGGGAACACCGGGGAGCTGTTTTTT
CATRGTGNTGELFF
>TRBJ2-5|TRBV5-1|-|-
TGCGCCAGCAGCTGGCAATCCGGGGGGCGACAACAAGAGACCCAGTACTTC
CASSWQSGGRQQETQYF
>TRBJ1-1|TRBV5-4|-|-
TGTGCCAGCAGCTTGTGGGCCCCAGTGAACACTGAAGCTTTCTTT
CASSLWAPVNTEAFF
>TRBJ1-5|TRBV28|-|-
TGTGCCAGCACCAAGGGCAGGGGAATCTATAGCAATCAGCCCCAGCATTTT
CASTKGRGIYSNQPQHF
>TRBJ2-1|TRBV5-4|TRBD2|-
TGTGCCAGCAGCTTGGGACTAGCGGGGGCCAATGAGCAGTTCTTC
CASSLGLAGANEQFF
>TRBJ2-5|TRBV4-1|TRBD2|-
TGCGCCAGCAGCCAAGATATCCTACGGGGGACTAGCGGGAGCCAAGAGACCCAGTACTTC
CASSQDILRGTSGSQETQYF
>TRBJ2-1|TRBV5-5|-|-
TGTGCCAGCAGCTTGAGGATTTTCGGGTACAATGAGCAGTTCTTC
CASSLRIFGYNEQFF
>TRBJ1-1|TRBV28|TRBD1|-
TGTGCCAGCAGCCAGACAGGGATCGGGTGGGCGAACACTGAAGCTTTCTTT
CASSQTGIGWANTEAFF